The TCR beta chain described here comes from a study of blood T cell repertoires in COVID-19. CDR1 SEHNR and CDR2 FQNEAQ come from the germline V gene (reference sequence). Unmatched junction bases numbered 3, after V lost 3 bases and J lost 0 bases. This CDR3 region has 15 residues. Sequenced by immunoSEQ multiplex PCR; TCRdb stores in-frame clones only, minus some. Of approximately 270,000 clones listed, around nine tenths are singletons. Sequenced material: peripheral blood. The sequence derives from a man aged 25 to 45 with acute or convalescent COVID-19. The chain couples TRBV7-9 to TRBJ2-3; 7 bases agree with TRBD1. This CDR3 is CASSFSGQSTDTQYF. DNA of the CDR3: TGTGCCAGCAGCTTCTCGGGACAGAGCACAGATACGCAGTATTTT.